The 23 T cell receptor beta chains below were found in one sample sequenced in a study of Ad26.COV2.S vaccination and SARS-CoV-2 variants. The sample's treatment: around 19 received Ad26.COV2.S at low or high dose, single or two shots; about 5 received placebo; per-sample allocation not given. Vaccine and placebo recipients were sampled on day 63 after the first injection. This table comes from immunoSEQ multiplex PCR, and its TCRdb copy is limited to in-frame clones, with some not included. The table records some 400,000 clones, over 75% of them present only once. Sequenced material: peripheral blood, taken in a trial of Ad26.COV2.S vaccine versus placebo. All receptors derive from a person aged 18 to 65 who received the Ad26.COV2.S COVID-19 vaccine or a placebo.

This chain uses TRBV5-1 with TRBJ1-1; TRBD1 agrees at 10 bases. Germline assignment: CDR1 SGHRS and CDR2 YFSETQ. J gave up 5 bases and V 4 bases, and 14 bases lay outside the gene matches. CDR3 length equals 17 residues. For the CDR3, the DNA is TGCGCCAGCAGCATGGACAGGGGGAACTTTGGGGTGACTGAAGCTTTCTTT. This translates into CASSMDRGNFGVTEAFF.

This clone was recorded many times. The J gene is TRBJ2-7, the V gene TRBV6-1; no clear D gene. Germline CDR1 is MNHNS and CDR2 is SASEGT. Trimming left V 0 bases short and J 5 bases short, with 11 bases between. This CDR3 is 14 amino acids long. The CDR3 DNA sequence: TGTGCCAGCAGTGAAGCCGGAGAAATCCACGAGCAGTACTTC. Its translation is CASSEAGEIHEQYF.

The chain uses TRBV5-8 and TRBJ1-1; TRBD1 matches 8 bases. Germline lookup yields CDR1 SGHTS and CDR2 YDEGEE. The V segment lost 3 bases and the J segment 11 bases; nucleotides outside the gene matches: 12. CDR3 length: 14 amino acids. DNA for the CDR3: TGTGCCAGCAGCTCCGGTCGGACAGGGCCTAAGGCTTTCTTT. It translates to CASSSGRTGPKAFF.

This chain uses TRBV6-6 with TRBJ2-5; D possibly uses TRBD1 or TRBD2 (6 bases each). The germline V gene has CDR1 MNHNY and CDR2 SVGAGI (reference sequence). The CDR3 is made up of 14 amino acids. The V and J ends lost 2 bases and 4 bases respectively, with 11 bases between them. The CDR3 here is CASSYTGTAETQYF. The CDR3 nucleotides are TGTGCCAGCAGTTACACAGGGACTGCAGAGACCCAGTACTTC.

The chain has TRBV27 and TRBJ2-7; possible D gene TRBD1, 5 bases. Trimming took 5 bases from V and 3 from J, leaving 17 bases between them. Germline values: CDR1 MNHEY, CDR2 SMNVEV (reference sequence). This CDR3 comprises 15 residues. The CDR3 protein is CASSLTGIPGYEQYF. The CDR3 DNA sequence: TGTGCCAGCAGTCTTACAGGCATCCCTGGCTACGAGCAGTACTTC.

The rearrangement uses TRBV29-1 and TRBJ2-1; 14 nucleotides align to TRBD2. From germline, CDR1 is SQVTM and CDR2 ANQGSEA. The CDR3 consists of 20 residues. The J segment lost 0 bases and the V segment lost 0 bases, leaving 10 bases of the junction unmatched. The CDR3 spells CSVEDGTGLAGAISYNEQFF. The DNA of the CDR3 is TGCAGCGTTGAAGATGGGACGGGACTAGCGGGAGCAATCTCCTACAATGAGCAGTTCTTC.

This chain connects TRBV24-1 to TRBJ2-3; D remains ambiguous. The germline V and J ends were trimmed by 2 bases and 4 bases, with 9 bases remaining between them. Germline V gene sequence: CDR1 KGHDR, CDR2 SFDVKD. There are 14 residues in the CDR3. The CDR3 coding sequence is TGTGCCACCAGTGATTCACTGTGGCCAGATACGCAGTATTTT. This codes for CATSDSLWPDTQYF.

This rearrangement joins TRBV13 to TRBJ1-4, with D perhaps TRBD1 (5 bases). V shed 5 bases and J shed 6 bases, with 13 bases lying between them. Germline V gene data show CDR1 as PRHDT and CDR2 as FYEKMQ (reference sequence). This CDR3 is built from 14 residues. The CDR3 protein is CASSRRGVHEKLFF. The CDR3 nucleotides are TGTGCCAGCAGCCGCCGGGGGGTTCATGAAAAACTGTTTTTT.

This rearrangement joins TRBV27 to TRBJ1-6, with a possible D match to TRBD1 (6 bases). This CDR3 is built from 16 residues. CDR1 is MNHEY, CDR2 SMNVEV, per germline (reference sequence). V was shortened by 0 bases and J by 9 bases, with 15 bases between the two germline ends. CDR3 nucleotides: TGTGCCAGCAGTTTATCGCTGACAGGCTGGGTTTCACCCCTCCACTTT. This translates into CASSLSLTGWVSPLHF.

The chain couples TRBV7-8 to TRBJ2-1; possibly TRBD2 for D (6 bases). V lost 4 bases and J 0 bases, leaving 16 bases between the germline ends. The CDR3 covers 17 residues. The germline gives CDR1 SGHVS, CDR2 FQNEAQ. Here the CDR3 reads CASSSFPGVTSYNEQFF. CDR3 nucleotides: TGTGCCAGCAGCTCGTTCCCGGGAGTCACCTCCTACAATGAGCAGTTCTTC. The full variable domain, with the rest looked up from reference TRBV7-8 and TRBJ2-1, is GAGVSQSPRYKVAKRGQDVALRCDPISGHVSLFWYQQALGQGPEFLTYFQNEAQLDKSGLPSDRFFAERPEGSVSTLKIQRTQQEDSAVYLCASSSFPGVTSYNEQFFGPGTRLTVL.

The DNA of the CDR3 is TGTGCCATCAGTGAGCCCAATTTGTATACGCAGTATTTT. As protein: CAISEPNLYTQYF. The chain employs TRBV10-3 and TRBJ2-3; D unresolved. V was trimmed by 2 bases and J by 7 bases, leaving 10 bases between them. The CDR3 runs 13 residues. Germline CDR1 is ENHRY and CDR2 is SYGVKD.

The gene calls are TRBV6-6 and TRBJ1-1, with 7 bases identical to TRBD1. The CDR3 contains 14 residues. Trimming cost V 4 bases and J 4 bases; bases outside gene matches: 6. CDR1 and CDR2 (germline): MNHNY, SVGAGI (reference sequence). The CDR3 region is CASSSEGARTEAFF. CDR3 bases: TGTGCCAGCAGTTCAGAGGGGGCCCGCACTGAAGCTTTCTTT.

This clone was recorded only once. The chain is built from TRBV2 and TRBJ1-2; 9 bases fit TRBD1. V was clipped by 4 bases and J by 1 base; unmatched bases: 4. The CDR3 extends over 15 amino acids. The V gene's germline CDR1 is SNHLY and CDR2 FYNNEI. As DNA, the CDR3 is TGTGCCAGCAGTGTTACAGGGGGCGTTAACTATGGCTACACCTTC. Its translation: CASSVTGGVNYGYTF. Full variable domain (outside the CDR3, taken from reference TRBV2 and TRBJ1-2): EPEVTQTPSHQVTQMGQEVILRCVPISNHLYFYWYRQILGQKVEFLVSFYNNEISEKSEIFDDQFSVERPDGSNFTLKIRSTKLEDSAMYFCASSVTGGVNYGYTFGSGTRLTVV.

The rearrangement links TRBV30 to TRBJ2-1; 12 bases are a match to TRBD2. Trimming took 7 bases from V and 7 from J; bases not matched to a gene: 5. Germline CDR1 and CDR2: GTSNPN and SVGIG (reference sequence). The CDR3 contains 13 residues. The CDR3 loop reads CASRTSGKNEQFF. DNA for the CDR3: TGTGCCTCCCGGACTAGCGGGAAGAATGAGCAGTTCTTC.

CDR3 amino acids: CASVDAASGNTIYF. CDR3 in DNA: TGTGCCTCCGTCGATGCGGCCTCTGGAAACACCATATATTTT. The V and J genes are TRBV28 and TRBJ1-3; D is unclear. Germline assignment: CDR1 MDHEN and CDR2 SYDVKM. The V end was cut by 11 bases, the J end by 0 bases, with 14 bases between. This CDR3 comprises 14 residues.

Here the CDR3 DNA reads TGTGCCAGCACCAGGAGAGGGGGGGAGGGGAGTCAGCCCCAGCATTTT. It specifies CASTRRGGEGSQPQHF. The J gene is TRBJ1-5, the V gene TRBV2; TRBD1 is a possible D gene (6 bases). CDR1 is SNHLY and CDR2 is FYNNEI in the germline V gene. V dropped 7 bases and J dropped 6 bases, with 22 bases sitting between them. The CDR3 has 16 amino acids.

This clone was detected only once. CDR3 nucleotide sequence: TGTGCCAGCAGTCCACGGGGACAGGGGAACACCGGGGAGCTGTTTTTT. Translated, it gives CASSPRGQGNTGELFF. This chain connects TRBV28 to TRBJ2-2; TRBD1 aligns across 9 bases. CDR3 length: 16 residues. Germline V gene data show CDR1 as MDHEN and CDR2 as SYDVKM. J was trimmed by 1 base and V by 5 bases; bases with no gene match: 5.

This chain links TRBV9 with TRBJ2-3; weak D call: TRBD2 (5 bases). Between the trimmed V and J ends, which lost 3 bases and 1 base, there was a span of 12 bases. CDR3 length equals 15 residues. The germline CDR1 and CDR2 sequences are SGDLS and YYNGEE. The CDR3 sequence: CASSGRGLRTDTQYF. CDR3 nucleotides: TGTGCCAGCAGCGGTAGAGGGCTACGCACAGATACGCAGTATTTT.

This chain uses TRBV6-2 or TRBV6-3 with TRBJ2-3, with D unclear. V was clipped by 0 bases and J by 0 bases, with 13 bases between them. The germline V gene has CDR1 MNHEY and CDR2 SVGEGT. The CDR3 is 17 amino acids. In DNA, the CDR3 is TGTGCCAGCAGTTACTCGGCTAGTACACCTAGCACAGATACGCAGTATTTT. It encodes CASSYSASTPSTDTQYF.

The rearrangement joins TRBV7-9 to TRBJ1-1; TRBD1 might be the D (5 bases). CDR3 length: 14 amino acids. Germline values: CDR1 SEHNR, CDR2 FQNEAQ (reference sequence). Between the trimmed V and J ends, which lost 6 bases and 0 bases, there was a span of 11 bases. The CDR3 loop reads CASSHRNMNTEAFF. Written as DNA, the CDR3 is TGTGCCAGCAGTCACAGGAACATGAACACTGAAGCTTTCTTT.

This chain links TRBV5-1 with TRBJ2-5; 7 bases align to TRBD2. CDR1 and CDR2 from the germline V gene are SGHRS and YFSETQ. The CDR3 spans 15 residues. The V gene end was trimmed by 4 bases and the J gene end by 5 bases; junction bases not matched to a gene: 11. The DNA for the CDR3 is TGCGCCAGCAGCCTGCGCGGGAGTTCGGCCGAGACCCAGTACTTC. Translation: CASSLRGSSAETQYF.

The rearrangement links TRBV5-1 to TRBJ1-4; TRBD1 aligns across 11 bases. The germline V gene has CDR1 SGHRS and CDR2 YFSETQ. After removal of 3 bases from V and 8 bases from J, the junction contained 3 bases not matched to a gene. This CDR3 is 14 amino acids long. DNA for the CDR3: TGCGCCAGCAGCTCAGGACAGGGGGCGGAAAAACTGTTTTTT. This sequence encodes CASSSGQGAEKLFF.

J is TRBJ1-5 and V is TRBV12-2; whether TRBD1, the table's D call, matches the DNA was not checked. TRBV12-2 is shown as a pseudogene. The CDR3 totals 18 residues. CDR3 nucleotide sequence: TGTGCAAGTCGCCCGTGGGGCTTCCTTGGCGTAAGCAATCAGCCCCAGCATTTT. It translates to CASRPWGFLGVSNQPQHF.